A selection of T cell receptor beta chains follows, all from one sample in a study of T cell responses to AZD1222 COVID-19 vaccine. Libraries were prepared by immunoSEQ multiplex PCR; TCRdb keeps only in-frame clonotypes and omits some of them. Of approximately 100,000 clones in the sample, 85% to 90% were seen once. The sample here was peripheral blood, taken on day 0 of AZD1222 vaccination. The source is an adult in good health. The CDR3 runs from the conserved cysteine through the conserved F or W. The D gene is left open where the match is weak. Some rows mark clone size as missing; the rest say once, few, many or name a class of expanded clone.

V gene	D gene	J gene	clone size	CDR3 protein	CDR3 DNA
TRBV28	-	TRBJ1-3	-	CASSKRDYSSGNTIYF	TGTGCCAGCAGCAAAAGGGACTACAGCTCTGGAAACACCATATATTTT
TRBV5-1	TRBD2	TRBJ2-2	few	CASSSGTSGRSTGELFF	TGCGCCAGCAGCTCCGGGACTAGCGGGAGATCCACCGGGGAGCTGTTTTTT
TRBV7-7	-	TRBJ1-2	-	CASSATLNYGYTF	TGTGCCAGCAGCGCCACACTCAACTATGGCTACACCTTC
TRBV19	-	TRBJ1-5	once	CASSLEGLNQPQHF	TGTGCCAGTAGCCTAGAGGGTCTCAATCAGCCCCAGCATTTT
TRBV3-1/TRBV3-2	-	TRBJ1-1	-	CASSPRQMNTEAFF	TGTGCCAGCAGCCCCCGACAGATGAACACTGAAGCTTTCTTT
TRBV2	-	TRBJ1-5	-	CASSDGYTQPQHF	TGTGCCAGCAGTGACGGGTATACTCAGCCCCAGCATTTT
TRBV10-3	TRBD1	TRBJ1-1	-	CAIKGTGNTEAFF	TGTGCCATCAAAGGGACAGGGAACACTGAAGCTTTCTTT
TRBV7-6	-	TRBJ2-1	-	CASSLTPVTGLNEQFF	TGTGCCAGCAGCTTAACCCCGGTGACTGGGCTCAATGAGCAGTTCTTC
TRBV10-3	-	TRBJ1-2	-	CAIRGDWNYGYTF	TGTGCCATCAGGGGAGATTGGAACTATGGCTACACCTTC
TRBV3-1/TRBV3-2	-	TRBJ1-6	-	CASSQPNRDDNSPLHF	TGTGCCAGCAGCCAACCAAACAGGGACGACAATTCACCCCTCCACTTT
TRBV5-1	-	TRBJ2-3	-	CASSPGAPTDTQYF	TGCGCCAGCAGCCCGGGGGCTCCCACAGATACGCAGTATTTT
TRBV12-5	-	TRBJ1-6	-	CASGTTSSPLHF	TGTGCTAGTGGCACGACTAGTTCACCCCTCCACTTT
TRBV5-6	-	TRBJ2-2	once	CASSLLSTRTGELFF	TGTGCCAGCAGCTTGCTTAGCACGAGGACCGGGGAGCTGTTTTTT
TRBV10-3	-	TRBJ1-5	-	CAIRFRVGQPQHF	TGTGCCATCAGGTTCAGGGTCGGACAGCCCCAGCATTTT